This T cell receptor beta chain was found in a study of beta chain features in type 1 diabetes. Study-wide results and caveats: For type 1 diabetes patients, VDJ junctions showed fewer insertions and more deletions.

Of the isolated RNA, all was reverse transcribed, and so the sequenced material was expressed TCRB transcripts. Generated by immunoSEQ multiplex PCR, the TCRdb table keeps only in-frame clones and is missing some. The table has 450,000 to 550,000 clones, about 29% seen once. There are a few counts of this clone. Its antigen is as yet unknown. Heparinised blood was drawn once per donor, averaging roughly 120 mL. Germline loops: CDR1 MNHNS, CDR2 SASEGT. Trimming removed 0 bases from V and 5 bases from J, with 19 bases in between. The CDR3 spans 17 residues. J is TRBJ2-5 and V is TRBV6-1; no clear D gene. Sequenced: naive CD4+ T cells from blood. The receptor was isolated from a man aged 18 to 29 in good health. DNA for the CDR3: TGTGCCAGCAGTGAAGCTAGGAAGGGAAATACGAGGGAGACCCAGTACTTC. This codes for CASSEARKGNTRETQYF.